The rows below give T cell receptor beta chains drawn from one sample of a study of blood T cell repertoires in COVID-19. The method was immunoSEQ multiplex PCR; TCRdb's version includes in-frame clones alone and lacks a portion of them. The repertoire holds about 180,000 clones, with 60% to 80% as singletons. Sequencing input: PBMCs or T cells enriched from blood (not recorded which). These TCRs come from a man aged 55 to 70 who had been exposed to COVID-19. Both conserved end residues are part of each CDR3.

v_gene,j_gene,CDR3aa
TRBV11-2,TRBJ2-3,CASSLGASGKSSTQYF
TRBV13,TRBJ2-5,CASSPGSQETQYF
TRBV11-3,TRBJ2-5,CASSLGGTSGRETQYF
TRBV18,TRBJ1-2,CASSARGAMNYGYTF
TRBV16,TRBJ2-2,CASSHWTGATGELFF
TRBV12-3/TRBV12-4,TRBJ2-7,CASSQDSYEQYF
TRBV6-5,TRBJ1-4,CASRGGAPNEKLFF
TRBV27,TRBJ2-7,CASSTTGASSKQYF
TRBV6-5,TRBJ2-2,CASSSSGTGELFF
TRBV20-1,TRBJ1-3,CSASITGSGNTIYF
TRBV6-5,TRBJ2-1,CASSLDRVRNEQFF
TRBV9,TRBJ2-7,CASSPQAGGVYEQYF
TRBV7-2,TRBJ1-1,CASSPQGRRTEAFF
TRBV13,TRBJ1-1,CASSLGLRTGENTEAFF
TRBV3-1/TRBV3-2,TRBJ2-7,CASSLTGGPYEQYF
TRBV29-1,TRBJ2-1,CSVVVAGGSYNEQFF
TRBV4-1,TRBJ2-2,CASSQDGSGSGELFF
TRBV15,TRBJ2-3,CATSRAGLEKDTQYF
TRBV29-1,TRBJ1-4,CSVEGGEGGGEKLFF
TRBV19,TRBJ2-7,CASRRASGAYEQYF
TRBV19,TRBJ1-6,CASSIESGFSPLHF
TRBV2,TRBJ2-3,CASSERRASVPQYF
TRBV19,TRBJ2-2,CASSIVGVETGELFF
TRBV5-3,TRBJ2-1,CARSLEVQRDDNEQFF
TRBV4-1,TRBJ2-5,CASSHPAGGETQYF
TRBV30,TRBJ1-2,CAWSLTGGYTF
TRBV12-3/TRBV12-4,TRBJ2-7,CASSFQGARQYF
TRBV28,TRBJ2-1,CASSYREQRFF
TRBV15,TRBJ1-4,CATSRDPGQWEKLFF
TRBV14,TRBJ2-7,CASSQTGFVRVEQYF
TRBV27,TRBJ2-1,CASNPGRLAGGKQFF
TRBV19,TRBJ1-1,CASSTIDGRNTEAFF
TRBV7-7,TRBJ2-2,CASSSGSGTGELFF
TRBV9,TRBJ2-7,CASSVEASGRVSYEQYF
TRBV19,TRBJ1-6,CASSITTVNNSPLHF
TRBV3-1/TRBV3-2,TRBJ2-2,CASSQVASENTGELFF
TRBV30,TRBJ1-5,CAWSVSGGASNQPQHF
TRBV7-2,TRBJ2-3,CASSLRRVTDTQYF
TRBV7-2,TRBJ2-5,CASSLAGVETQYF